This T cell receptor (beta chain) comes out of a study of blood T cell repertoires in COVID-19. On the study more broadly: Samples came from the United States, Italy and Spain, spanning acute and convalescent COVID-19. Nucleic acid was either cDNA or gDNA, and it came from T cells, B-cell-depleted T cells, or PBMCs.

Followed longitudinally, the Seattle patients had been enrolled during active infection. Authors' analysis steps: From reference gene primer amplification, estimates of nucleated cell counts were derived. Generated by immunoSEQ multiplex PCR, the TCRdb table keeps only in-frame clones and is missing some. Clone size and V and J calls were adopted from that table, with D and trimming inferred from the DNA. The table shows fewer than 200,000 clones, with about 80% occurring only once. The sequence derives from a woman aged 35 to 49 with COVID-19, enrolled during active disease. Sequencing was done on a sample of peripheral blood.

For the CDR3, the DNA is TGTGCCAGCAGCAAAGATGACAGGTCCGGACAAGGCAATCAGCCCCAGCATTTT. Its translation: CASSKDDRSGQGNQPQHF. This chain joins TRBV28 and TRBJ1-5; D might be TRBD1 (6 bases). In germline, CDR1 is MDHEN, CDR2 SYDVKM. The length of the CDR3 is 18 residues. V was pared by 6 bases and J by 2 bases, with 23 bases between.